The 24 T cell receptor beta chains reported below all come from one sample, sequenced in a study of chemoradiotherapy in HPV16-positive cancers. The repertoire was sequenced with immunoSEQ multiplex PCR; TCRdb's copy has only in-frame clones and lacks some. This sample has 10,000 to 15,000 clones, with roughly 82% found just once. Sampling was carried out from a patient who underwent chemoradiotherapy. The receptor set was obtained from a human donor with HPV-associated anogenital cancer.

The genes are TRBV7-2 and TRBJ2-7, with 7 bases identical to TRBD2. The junction had 8 bases not matched to a gene; V was cut back by 6 bases and J by 3 bases. Germline loops: CDR1 SGHTA, CDR2 FQGNSA. This CDR3 is built from 14 residues. CDR3 amino acids: CASSLGGGSYEQYF. The CDR3 bases are TGTGCCAGCAGTCTTGGTGGCGGGAGCTACGAGCAGTACTTC.

The chain is built from TRBV19 and TRBJ2-7; D is ambiguous. This CDR3 comprises 13 residues. The germline V and J ends were trimmed by 4 bases and 2 bases, with 9 bases remaining between them. CDR1 and CDR2 (germline): LNHDA, SQIVND (reference sequence). This CDR3 reads CASSRAGPYEQYF. The DNA of the CDR3 is TGTGCCAGTAGTAGGGCTGGACCCTACGAGCAGTACTTC.

The CDR3, as DNA: TGTGCCAGCAGCCAAGACCTCCTTCCGGGGGATGGCTACACCTTC. Translating gives CASSQDLLPGDGYTF. The genes are TRBV4-2 and TRBJ1-2; the D gene is possibly TRBD1 (5 bases). The CDR3 covers 15 residues. Trimming pared 0 bases from V and 6 bases from J, leaving 14 bases between. Germline lookup yields CDR1 LGHNA and CDR2 YNFKEQ.

This chain uses TRBV18 with TRBJ1-1; possibly TRBD1 for D (5 bases). Trimming took off 0 bases at V and 7 bases at J, with 12 bases between the two ends. Per the germline V gene, CDR1 is KGHSH and CDR2 is LQKENI. This CDR3 is 14 amino acids long. CDR3 sequence (DNA): TGTGCCAGCTCACCACCTCCAGGGAGGCTTGAAGCTTTCTTT. It yields the protein CASSPPPGRLEAFF. Full variable domain (remainder filled in from reference TRBV18 and TRBJ1-1): NAGVMQNPRHLVRRRGQEARLRCSPMKGHSHVYWYRQLPEEGLKFMVYLQKENIIDESGMPKERFSAEFPKEGPSILRIQQVVRGDSAAYFCASSPPPGRLEAFFGQGTRLTVV.

The chain couples TRBV5-1 to TRBJ1-4; D is uncertain. The CDR3 has 12 residues. The ends were cut back, 5 bases at V and 8 bases at J, with 10 bases in the middle. The germline V gene has CDR1 SGHRS and CDR2 YFSETQ. The CDR3 coding sequence is TGCGCCAGCAGATTAGGGCGGGAAAAACTGTTTTTT. Its protein product is CASRLGREKLFF.

This chain links TRBV7-2 with TRBJ2-3; 8 bases are shared with TRBD2. Germline values: CDR1 SGHTA, CDR2 FQGNSA. Trimming at V came to 6 bases and at J to 2 bases, leaving 4 bases not matched to a gene. The CDR3 covers 14 residues. CDR3 bases: TGTGCCAGCAGACCGGGGGGGGCCACAGATACGCAGTATTTT. Translating gives CASRPGGATDTQYF.

This chain connects TRBV19 to TRBJ2-1; weak D call: TRBD2 (5 bases). CDR1 and CDR2 (germline): LNHDA, SQIVND (reference sequence). Trimming pared 5 bases from V and 4 bases from J, leaving 18 bases between. This CDR3 region has 16 residues. CDR3 sequence: CASSGFRGERYNEQFF. CDR3 DNA: TGTGCCAGTAGTGGATTCCGGGGAGAGCGATACAATGAGCAGTTCTTC.

The gene calls are TRBV4-1 and TRBJ2-1; D uncertain. The CDR3 totals 14 residues. Germline assignment: CDR1 MGHRA and CDR2 YSYEKL. The V and J ends lost 0 bases and 4 bases respectively, with 7 bases between them. The CDR3 nucleotides read TGCGCCAGCAGCCAAGATTTTGGGTACAATGAGCAGTTCTTC. Its translation: CASSQDFGYNEQFF.

The chain combines TRBV27 with TRBJ2-1; TRBD1 or TRBD2 may be the D gene (5 bases each). V dropped 6 bases and J dropped 7 bases, with 19 bases sitting between them. Germline CDR1 is MNHEY and CDR2 is SMNVEV (reference sequence). The CDR3 has 15 amino acids. The CDR3 loop is CASRITGTPDNEQFF. The CDR3 DNA follows: TGTGCCAGCAGAATCACCGGGACCCCTGATAATGAGCAGTTCTTC.

The gene calls are TRBV5-5 and TRBJ2-3; tentative D call: TRBD2 (5 bases). This CDR3 has 14 amino acids. V lost 1 base, J lost 5 bases, and 11 bases lay in between. CDR1 is SGHKS, CDR2 YYEKEE, per germline (reference sequence). The CDR3 reads CASSLPLAVDTQYF. The DNA for the CDR3 is TGTGCCAGCAGCTTGCCGCTAGCCGTAGATACGCAGTATTTT.

The chain combines TRBV10-3 with TRBJ2-5; 10 nucleotides line up with TRBD2. J lost 7 bases, V lost 3 bases, and 8 bases had no gene match. In germline, CDR1 is ENHRY, CDR2 SYGVKD. This CDR3 region has 15 residues. The CDR3 nucleotides read TGTGCCATCAGTGACGGCCTAGCGGGAGCAGCGACCCAGTACTTC. This codes for CAISDGLAGAATQYF.

V and J are TRBV7-9 and TRBJ1-2; D is undetermined. Trimming took 0 bases from V and 3 from J, leaving 8 bases between them. This CDR3 comprises 14 residues. Per germline, CDR1 SEHNR and CDR2 FQNEAQ (reference sequence). The CDR3: CASSLAGWDYGYTF. CDR3 in DNA: TGTGCCAGCAGCTTAGCAGGTTGGGACTATGGCTACACCTTC.

In this sample, this clone turned up a few times. The chain has TRBV5-8 and TRBJ2-1, with D tentatively TRBD1 (5 bases). Trimming cost V 2 bases and J 4 bases, with 13 bases left between them. The germline V gene has CDR1 SGHTS and CDR2 YDEGEE. The CDR3 sequence is 15 residues long. Here the CDR3 reads CASSFSTVSYNEQFF. The DNA of the CDR3 is TGTGCCAGCAGCTTTTCGACAGTTTCATACAATGAGCAGTTCTTC.

The chain is built from TRBV6-4 and TRBJ2-3; D unresolved. Germline values: CDR1 MRHNA, CDR2 SNTAGT. The CDR3 contains 14 residues. V lost 3 bases and J lost 0, with 7 bases in between. The CDR3: CASSEEDSTDTQYF. The CDR3 coding sequence is TGTGCCAGCAGTGAGGAAGATAGCACAGATACGCAGTATTTT.

The chain carries TRBV6-1 and TRBJ2-2; D not certain. There are 11 residues in the CDR3. CDR1 and CDR2 from the germline V gene are MNHNS and SASEGT. V was trimmed by 7 bases and J by 8 bases, leaving 8 bases between them. Written as DNA, the CDR3 is TGTGCCAGCACCGAAGGTGGGGAGCTGTTTTTT. This translates into CASTEGGELFF.

The V gene is TRBV4-2, the J gene TRBJ1-3; TRBD1 matches at 7 bases. V was pared by 4 bases and J by 1 base, with 7 bases of the junction left unmatched. Germline V gives CDR1 LGHNA, CDR2 YNFKEQ. The CDR3 consists of 16 residues. The CDR3 region has the DNA TGTGCCAGCAGCCCCATGGAGGGGGCGTCTGGAAACACCATATATTTT. It translates to CASSPMEGASGNTIYF.

The V call is TRBV6-1, the J call TRBJ2-7; D is unresolved. Trimming removed 6 bases at V and 3 bases at J, with 15 bases between. The CDR3 consists of 14 residues. Germline V gene sequence: CDR1 MNHNS, CDR2 SASEGT. The CDR3 loop is CASRTRIGIYEQYF. The DNA for the CDR3 is TGTGCCAGCAGAACACGGATAGGCATCTACGAGCAGTACTTC.

The rearrangement links TRBV2 to TRBJ2-5, with 9 bases identical to TRBD1. This CDR3 contains 14 residues. Trimming at V came to 8 bases and at J to 4 bases, leaving 8 bases not matched to a gene. The germline V gene encodes CDR1 SNHLY and CDR2 FYNNEI. CDR3 coding DNA: TGTGCCAGCTTGAGGGACAGGGCGCGAGAGACCCAGTACTTC. It translates to CASLRDRARETQYF.

The chain combines TRBV5-4 with TRBJ2-5; 11 nucleotides align to TRBD2. Germline CDR1 reads SGHNT; CDR2 reads YYREEE (reference sequence). CDR3 length: 16 amino acids. The V gene end was trimmed by 4 bases and the J gene end by 5 bases; junction bases not matched to a gene: 10. CDR3 loop: CASSPRLAGSGETQYF. The CDR3, as DNA: TGTGCCAGCAGCCCCAGACTAGCGGGATCGGGGGAGACCCAGTACTTC.

The rearrangement links TRBV7-2 to TRBJ1-3; D may be TRBD1 (6 bases). V lost 1 base to trimming and J lost 4 bases, with 20 bases between them. The CDR3 consists of 18 residues. Per the germline V gene, CDR1 is SGHTA and CDR2 is FQGNSA. The CDR3 here is CASSLDTGPGIAGNTIYF. In DNA, the CDR3 is TGTGCCAGCAGCTTAGACACAGGGCCCGGGATTGCCGGAAACACCATATATTTT.

The V gene is TRBV6-1, the J gene TRBJ2-7; TRBD2 aligns across 9 bases. Per the germline V gene, CDR1 is MNHNS and CDR2 is SASEGT. V trimming: 1 base; J trimming: 2 bases; junction bases outside the gene matches: 3. The CDR3 is made up of 15 amino acids. This CDR3 reads CASSEEGTSPYEQYF. The DNA of the CDR3 is TGTGCCAGCAGTGAAGAGGGGACTAGCCCCTACGAGCAGTACTTC.

This clone came up a few times. The chain combines TRBV19 with TRBJ2-2; 8 bases are a match to TRBD1. J was trimmed by 5 bases and V by 6 bases; bases with no gene match: 5. Germline V CDR1 and CDR2: LNHDA, SQIVND (reference sequence). This CDR3 has 14 residues. The CDR3 region is CASRQGAYTGELFF. The CDR3 region has the DNA TGTGCCAGTAGGCAGGGGGCGTATACCGGGGAGCTGTTTTTT.

This clone occurred a few times. The chain carries TRBV7-9 and TRBJ2-5, with D possibly being TRBD1 (6 bases). CDR1 SEHNR and CDR2 FQNEAQ come from the germline V gene (reference sequence). V gave up 2 bases and J gave up 5 bases, with 12 bases separating them. The CDR3 spans 14 residues. CDR3 bases: TGTGCCAGCAGCTTACTCCAGGGGATGGAGACCCAGTACTTC. Translating gives CASSLLQGMETQYF.

This clone showed up just a few times. This CDR3 is CATSIRDSPHQPQHF. The CDR3 region has the DNA TGTGCCACCAGCATTAGGGACAGCCCACATCAGCCCCAGCATTTT. This sequence joins TRBV15 and TRBJ1-5, with 7 positions matching TRBD1. This CDR3 has 15 residues. V lost 4 bases, J lost 5 bases, and 8 bases stayed unmatched. CDR1 and CDR2 from the germline V gene are LNHNV and YYDKDF (reference sequence).